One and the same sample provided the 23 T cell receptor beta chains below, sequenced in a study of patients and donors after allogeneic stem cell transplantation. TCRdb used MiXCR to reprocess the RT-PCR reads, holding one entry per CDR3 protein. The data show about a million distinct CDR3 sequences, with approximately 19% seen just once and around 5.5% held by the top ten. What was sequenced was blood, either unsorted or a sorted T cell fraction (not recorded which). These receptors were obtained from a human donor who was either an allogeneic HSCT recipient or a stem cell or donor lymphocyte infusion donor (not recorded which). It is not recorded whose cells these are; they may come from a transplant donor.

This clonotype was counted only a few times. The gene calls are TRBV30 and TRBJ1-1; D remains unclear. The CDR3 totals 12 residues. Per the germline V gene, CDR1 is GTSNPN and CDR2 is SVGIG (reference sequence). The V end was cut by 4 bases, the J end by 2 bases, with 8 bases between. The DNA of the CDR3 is TGTGCCTGGACCACGACTAACACTGAAGCTTTCTTT. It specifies CAWTTTNTEAFF.

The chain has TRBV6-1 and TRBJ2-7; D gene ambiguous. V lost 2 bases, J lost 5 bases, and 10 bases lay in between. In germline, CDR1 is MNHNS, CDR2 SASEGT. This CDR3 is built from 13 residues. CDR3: CASSELLIHEQYF. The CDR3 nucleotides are TGTGCCAGCAGTGAACTACTAATCCACGAGCAGTACTTC.

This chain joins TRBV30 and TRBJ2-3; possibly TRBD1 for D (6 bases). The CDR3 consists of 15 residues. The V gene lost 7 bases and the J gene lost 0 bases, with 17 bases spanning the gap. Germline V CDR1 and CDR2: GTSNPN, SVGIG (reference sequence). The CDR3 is CAFSVGGASTDTQYF. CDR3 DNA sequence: TGTGCCTTCTCGGTTGGGGGCGCGAGCACAGATACGCAGTATTTT.

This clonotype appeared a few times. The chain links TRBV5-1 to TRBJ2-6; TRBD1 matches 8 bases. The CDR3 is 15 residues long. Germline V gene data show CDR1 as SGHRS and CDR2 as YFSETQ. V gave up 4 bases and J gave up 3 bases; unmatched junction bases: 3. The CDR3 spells CASSPGTGGANVLTF. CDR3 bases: TGCGCCAGCAGCCCCGGGACAGGTGGGGCCAACGTCCTGACTTTC.

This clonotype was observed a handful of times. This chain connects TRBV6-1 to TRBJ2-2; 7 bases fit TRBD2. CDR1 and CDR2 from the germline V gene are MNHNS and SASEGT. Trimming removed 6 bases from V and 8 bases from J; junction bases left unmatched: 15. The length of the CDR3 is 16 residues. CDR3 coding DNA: TGTGCCAGCAGACCCCCGGTTGGGGGGGAGGGGGGGGAGCTGTTTTTT. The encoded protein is CASRPPVGGEGGELFF.

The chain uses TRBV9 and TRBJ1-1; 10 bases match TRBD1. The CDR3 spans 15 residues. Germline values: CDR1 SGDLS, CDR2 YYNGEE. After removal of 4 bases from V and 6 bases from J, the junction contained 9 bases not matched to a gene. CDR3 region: CASSLTGGASSEAFF. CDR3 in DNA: TGTGCCAGCAGCTTGACAGGGGGCGCTTCATCTGAAGCTTTCTTT.

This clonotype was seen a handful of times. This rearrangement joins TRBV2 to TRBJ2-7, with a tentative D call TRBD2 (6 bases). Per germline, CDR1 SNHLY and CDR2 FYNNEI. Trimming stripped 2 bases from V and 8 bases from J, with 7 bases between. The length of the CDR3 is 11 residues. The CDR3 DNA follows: TGTGCCAGCAGTGAACGCGGGAAGCAGTACTTC. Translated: CASSERGKQYF.

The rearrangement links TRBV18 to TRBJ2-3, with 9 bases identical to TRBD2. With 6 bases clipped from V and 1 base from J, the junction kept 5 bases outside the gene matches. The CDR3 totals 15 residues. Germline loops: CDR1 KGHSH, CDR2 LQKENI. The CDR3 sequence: CASSLAGMGTDTQYF. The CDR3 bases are TGTGCCAGCTCTCTAGCGGGAATGGGCACAGATACGCAGTATTTT.

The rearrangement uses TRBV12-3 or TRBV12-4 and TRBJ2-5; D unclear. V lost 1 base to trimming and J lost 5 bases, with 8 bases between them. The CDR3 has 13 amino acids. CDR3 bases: TGTGCCAGCAGTTTAGTACAGTGGGAGACCCAGTACTTC. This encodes CASSLVQWETQYF.

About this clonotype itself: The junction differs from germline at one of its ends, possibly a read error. CDR3 DNA: TGTGCCAGCAGTTTCACCACAAATACGCAGTATTTT. Encoded protein: CASSFTTNTQYF. The rearrangement uses TRBV6-2 or TRBV6-3 and TRBJ2-3; D gene unclear. Germline CDR1 and CDR2: MNHEY and SVGEGT. This CDR3 contains 12 residues.

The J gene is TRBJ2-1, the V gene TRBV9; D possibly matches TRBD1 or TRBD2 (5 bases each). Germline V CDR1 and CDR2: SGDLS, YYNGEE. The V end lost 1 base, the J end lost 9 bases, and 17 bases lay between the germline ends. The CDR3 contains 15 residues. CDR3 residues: CASSVSGQRFGEQFF. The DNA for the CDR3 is TGTGCCAGCAGCGTATCGGGGCAAAGGTTCGGTGAGCAGTTCTTC.

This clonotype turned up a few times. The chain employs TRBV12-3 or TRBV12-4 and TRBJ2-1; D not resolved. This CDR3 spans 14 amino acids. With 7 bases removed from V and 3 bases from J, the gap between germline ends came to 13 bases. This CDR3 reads CASTLLTYYNEQFF. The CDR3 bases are TGTGCCAGCACCTTGTTAACCTACTACAATGAGCAGTTCTTC.

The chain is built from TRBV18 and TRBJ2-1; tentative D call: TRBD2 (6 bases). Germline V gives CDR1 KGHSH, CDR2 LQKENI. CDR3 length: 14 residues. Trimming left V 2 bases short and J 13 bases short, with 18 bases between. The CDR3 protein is CASSPKVSGLFQFF. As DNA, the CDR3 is TGTGCCAGCTCACCAAAGGTGTCGGGACTCTTTCAGTTCTTC.

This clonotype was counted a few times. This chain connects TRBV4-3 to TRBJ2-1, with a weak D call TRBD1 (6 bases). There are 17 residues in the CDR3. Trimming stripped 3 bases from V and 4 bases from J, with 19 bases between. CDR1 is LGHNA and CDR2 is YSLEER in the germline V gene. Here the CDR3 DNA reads TGCGCCAGCAGCCAGGGGGCTGAAGGGGTATTATACAATGAGCAGTTCTTC. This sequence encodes CASSQGAEGVLYNEQFF.

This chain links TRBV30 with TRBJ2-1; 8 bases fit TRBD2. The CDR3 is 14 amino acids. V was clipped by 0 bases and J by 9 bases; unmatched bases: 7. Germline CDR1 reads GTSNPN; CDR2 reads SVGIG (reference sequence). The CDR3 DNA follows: TGTGCCTGGAGTGTCGGGGGGGTAGGTTCTGAGCAGTTCTTC. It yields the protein CAWSVGGVGSEQFF.

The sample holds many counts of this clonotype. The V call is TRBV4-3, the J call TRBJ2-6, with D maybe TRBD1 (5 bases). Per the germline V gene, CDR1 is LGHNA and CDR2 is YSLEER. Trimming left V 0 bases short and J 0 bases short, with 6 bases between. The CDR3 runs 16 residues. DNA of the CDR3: TGCGCCAGCAGCCAAGATGACAGCTCTGGGGCCAACGTCCTGACTTTC. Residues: CASSQDDSSGANVLTF.

This chain's CDR3 is CASSALSNTEAFF. The CDR3 DNA reads as TGTGCCAGCAGCGCCCTTTCGAACACTGAAGCTTTCTTT. The genes are TRBV7-3 and TRBJ1-1, with no clear D. CDR3 length: 13 residues. Per germline, CDR1 SGHTA and CDR2 FQGTGA. V was clipped by 5 bases and J by 1 base, with 8 bases between them.

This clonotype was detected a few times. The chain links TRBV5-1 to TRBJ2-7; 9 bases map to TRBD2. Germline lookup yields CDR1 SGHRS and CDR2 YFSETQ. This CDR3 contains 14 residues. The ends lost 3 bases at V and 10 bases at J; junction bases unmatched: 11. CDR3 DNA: TGCGCCAGCAGCTCCGGAGGGGTAGCGGGGGAACAGTACTTC. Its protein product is CASSSGGVAGEQYF.

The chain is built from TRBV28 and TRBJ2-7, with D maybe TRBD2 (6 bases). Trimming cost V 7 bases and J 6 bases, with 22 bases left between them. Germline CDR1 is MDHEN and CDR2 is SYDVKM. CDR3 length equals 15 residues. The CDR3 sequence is CASTRRRGLSREQYF. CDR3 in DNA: TGTGCCAGCACCAGGAGGAGGGGTCTGAGTCGCGAGCAGTACTTC.

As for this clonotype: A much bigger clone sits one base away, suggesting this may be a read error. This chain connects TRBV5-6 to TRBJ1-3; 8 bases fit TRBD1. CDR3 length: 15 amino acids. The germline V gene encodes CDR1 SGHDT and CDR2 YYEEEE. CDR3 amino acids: CASSRTGPSGNTICF. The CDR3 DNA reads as TGTGCCAGCAGCCGGACAGGGCCCTCTGGAAACACCATATGTTTT.

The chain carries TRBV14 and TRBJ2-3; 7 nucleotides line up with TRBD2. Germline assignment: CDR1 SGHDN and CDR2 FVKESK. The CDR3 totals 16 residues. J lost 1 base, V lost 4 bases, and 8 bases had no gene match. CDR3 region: CASSPGLGAGTDTQYF. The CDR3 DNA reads TGTGCCAGCAGCCCCGGACTAGGGGCGGGCACAGATACGCAGTATTTT.

Written as DNA, the CDR3 is TGTGCCAGCAGGGCAGTGGGCTATACGCAGTATTTT. This encodes CASRAVGYTQYF. V is TRBV6-5 and J is TRBJ2-3; D is ambiguous. Trimming removed 6 bases at V and 7 bases at J, with 11 bases between. The CDR3 covers 12 residues. Germline CDR1 and CDR2: MNHEY and SVGAGI.

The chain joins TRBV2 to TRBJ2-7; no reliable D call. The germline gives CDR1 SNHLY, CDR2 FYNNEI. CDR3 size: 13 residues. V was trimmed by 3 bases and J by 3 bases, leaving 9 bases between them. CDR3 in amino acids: CASSDSADYEQYF. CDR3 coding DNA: TGTGCCAGCAGTGATTCGGCGGACTACGAGCAGTACTTC. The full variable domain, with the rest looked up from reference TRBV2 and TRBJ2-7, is EPEVTQTPSHQVTQMGQEVILRCVPISNHLYFYWYRQILGQKVEFLVSFYNNEISEKSEIFDDQFSVERPDGSNFTLKIRSTKLEDSAMYFCASSDSADYEQYFGPGTRLTVT.